This T cell receptor (beta chain) was found in a study of cytomegalovirus exposure and HLA in healthy donors. The study's findings and limits: Reports described diagnosis of cytomegalovirus status by the classifier as highly specific and sensitive. Later analysis showed most CMV-associated TCR beta chains appearing HLA-restricted.

The trim removed 3 bases at V and 7 bases at J, leaving 13 bases unmatched. The CDR3 consists of 17 residues. CDR1 and CDR2 (germline): SGHKS, YYEKEE (reference sequence). To note about this clone: Its antigen remains unknown.

PCR involved 60 Vbeta and 13 Jbeta primers. Source study methods: In a later analysis, some 80 million unique TCR beta chains included roughly 11 million shared by two or more donors. Method: immunoSEQ multiplex PCR; TCRdb's copy keeps in-frame clones and lacks some. The DNA gave D and trimming, while V, J and clone size come from that table. This sample carries 120,000 or so clones, around 81% of them seen once, and the ten largest clones take about 2%. These donors, healthy bone marrow donors, were studied. The rearrangement joins TRBV5-5 to TRBJ2-1; 10 nucleotides align to TRBD2. The sequence was obtained from a middle-aged woman in good health and CMV-seronegative. Material: PBMCs. CDR3 nucleotides: TGTGCCAGCAGCTCCCTTTGGGCTAGCGGGAGTAGGAATGAGCAGTTCTTC. Translating gives CASSSLWASGSRNEQFF.